A selection of T cell receptor beta chains follows, all from one sample in a study of response to subunit inactivated influenza vaccine. Each CDR3 protein is one row after TCRdb ran MiXCR on the RT-PCR reads. The sample yields 150,000 to 200,000 distinct CDR3 sequences, approximately 12% seen once. This sample was also put to use in a study of T cells expressing NK-cell markers.

The specimen comprised CD8+ T cells sorted from PBMCs, sampled about 12 days after vaccination. The source of these receptors is a man aged 50-60 years who received an inactivated influenza vaccine. The CDR3 runs from the conserved cysteine through the conserved F or W. The D gene is left open where the match is weak. Expanded clones are given a class, and other clones once, few, many or no size at all.

V: TRBV6-1; J: TRBJ2-2; size: few; D: NA; DNA: TGTGCCAGCATGGATGGGCCGAACACCGGGGAGCTGTTTTTT; CDR3: CASMDGPNTGELFF
V: TRBV6-5; J: TRBJ1-2; size: many; D: NA; DNA: TGTGCCAGCAGTTACTCCTCCAACGCCTATGGCTACACCTTC; CDR3: CASSYSSNAYGYTF
V: TRBV6-2/TRBV6-3; J: TRBJ2-3; size: few; D: TRBD2; DNA: TGTGCCAGCAGTTACTCCGAGCGGGACTCCACAGATACGCAGTATTTT; CDR3: CASSYSERDSTDTQYF
V: TRBV6-5; J: TRBJ2-5; size: NA; D: TRBD2; DNA: TGTGCCAGCAGTTTGACAGCGGGGGGAGAGACCCAGTACTTC; CDR3: CASSLTAGGETQYF
V: TRBV6-1; J: TRBJ2-5; size: few; D: NA; DNA: TGTGCCAGCAAGTCTTACTATGTATCGGGACACACGCAAGAGACCCAGTACTTC; CDR3: CASKSYYVSGHTQETQYF
V: TRBV2; J: TRBJ2-7; size: few; D: NA; DNA: TGTGCCAGCAGTGAAGCGTCCTTTTCCTACGAGCAGTACTTC; CDR3: CASSEASFSYEQYF
V: TRBV28; J: TRBJ2-3; size: NA; D: NA; DNA: TGTGCCAGCAGCTTGACCAGTAGCACAGATACGCAGTATTTT; CDR3: CASSLTSSTDTQYF
V: TRBV20-1; J: TRBJ1-3; size: NA; D: NA; DNA: TGCAGTGCTAGAGATAGCCCCCGGAGCTCTGGAAACACCATATATTTT; CDR3: CSARDSPRSSGNTIYF
V: TRBV12-3/TRBV12-4; J: TRBJ1-2; size: many; D: NA; DNA: TGTGCCAGCAGTTTGAGTGGCATGGGCTTCGGCTACACCTTC; CDR3: CASSLSGMGFGYTF
V: TRBV4-2; J: TRBJ2-3; size: few; D: NA; DNA: TGTGCCAGCAGCCAAGAGGGAGACTTCACAGATACGCAGTATTTT; CDR3: CASSQEGDFTDTQYF
V: TRBV5-6; J: TRBJ2-3; size: few; D: NA; DNA: TGTGCCAGCAGCTTGGCTCTATCGGGCACAGATACGCAGTATTTT; CDR3: CASSLALSGTDTQYF
V: TRBV7-8; J: TRBJ1-1; size: NA; D: NA; DNA: TGTGCCAGCAGCTTAAGAGCGGACATGAACACTGAAGCTTTCTTT; CDR3: CASSLRADMNTEAFF
V: TRBV10-3; J: TRBJ2-7; size: few; D: NA; DNA: TGTGCCATCAAGGACTCGAATGAGCAGTACTTC; CDR3: CAIKDSNEQYF
V: TRBV18; J: TRBJ2-1; size: many; D: NA; DNA: TGTGCCAGCTCACGTTCGAGCAGCTACAATGAGCAGTTCTTC; CDR3: CASSRSSSYNEQFF
V: TRBV4-3; J: TRBJ2-3; size: many; D: TRBD2; DNA: TGCGCCAGCAGCCAAGATCCAGCGGGACCCCCAGATACGCAGTATTTT; CDR3: CASSQDPAGPPDTQYF
V: TRBV5-1; J: TRBJ2-7; size: few; D: NA; DNA: TGCGCCAGCAGCTTGGGAGGAGACTACGAGCAGTACTTC; CDR3: CASSLGGDYEQYF
V: TRBV10-3; J: TRBJ2-6; size: many; D: NA; DNA: TGTGCTCTGGTGCAGGGGCCGAGCTCTGGGGCCAACGTCCTGACTTTC; CDR3: CALVQGPSSGANVLTF
V: TRBV7-3; J: TRBJ2-1; size: few; D: NA; DNA: TGTGCCAGCAGCAGGACCCCGGGGGTCTACAATGAGCAGTTCTTC; CDR3: CASSRTPGVYNEQFF
V: TRBV7-2; J: TRBJ2-7; size: NA; D: TRBD2; DNA: TGTGCCAGCAGCTTAGTAGGACTAGCAGGGAGGGACGAGCAGTACTTC; CDR3: CASSLVGLAGRDEQYF
V: TRBV4-3; J: TRBJ2-2; size: few; D: NA; DNA: TGCGCCAGCAGCCAAGAGGAGGTGGGGGTCCACACCGGGGAGCTGTTTTTT; CDR3: CASSQEEVGVHTGELFF
V: TRBV28; J: TRBJ2-1; size: few; D: TRBD1; DNA: TGTGCCAGCAGTTTAATGGCAGGGGGTGTTGAGCAGTTCTTC; CDR3: CASSLMAGGVEQFF
V: TRBV9; J: TRBJ2-2; size: NA; D: TRBD1; DNA: TGTGCCAGCAGCGAAGGGACAGCGCTTATGTCCGGGGAGCTGTTTTTT; CDR3: CASSEGTALMSGELFF
V: TRBV6-1; J: TRBJ2-3; size: NA; D: TRBD1; DNA: TGTGCCAGCAGTGAAGGAGTAGGGTGGGACAGTACAGATACGCAGTATTTT; CDR3: CASSEGVGWDSTDTQYF
V: TRBV7-9; J: TRBJ2-7; size: NA; D: TRBD1; DNA: TGTGCCAGCAGCTGGGACAGGGGTGTCGAGCAGTACTTC; CDR3: CASSWDRGVEQYF
V: TRBV6-1; J: TRBJ2-7; size: medium-sized; D: NA; DNA: TGTGCCAGCAGTGAAGACGATGGGGGAGCGTCCGAGCAGTACTTC; CDR3: CASSEDDGGASEQYF
V: TRBV28; J: TRBJ2-7; size: few; D: NA; DNA: TGTGCCAGCAGTTTATACTCCACGCGCGGAGGGGAGCAGTACTTC; CDR3: CASSLYSTRGGEQYF
V: TRBV7-9; J: TRBJ2-7; size: many; D: TRBD1; DNA: TGTGCCAGCAGCTTAGCATCGGGACAGGTGTCCTACGAGCAGTACTTC; CDR3: CASSLASGQVSYEQYF
V: TRBV6-2/TRBV6-3; J: TRBJ2-1; size: few; D: TRBD2; DNA: TGTGCCAGCAGTTCCCAGCGGGGCTACCCCTGGAATGAGCAGTTCTTC; CDR3: CASSSQRGYPWNEQFF
V: TRBV25-1; J: TRBJ2-7; size: many; D: NA; DNA: TGTGCCAGCAGTGAAGGAATCAGTTACGAGCAGTACTTC; CDR3: CASSEGISYEQYF
V: TRBV27; J: TRBJ1-2; size: NA; D: TRBD1; DNA: TGTGCCAGCAGTCTCGCCGGGACAGGGGGCTTGGATGGCTACACCTTC; CDR3: CASSLAGTGGLDGYTF
V: TRBV14; J: TRBJ2-7; size: NA; D: TRBD1; DNA: TGTGCCAGCAGCCCAGGCTTGACAGGGAGCTCCTACGAGCAGTACTTC; CDR3: CASSPGLTGSSYEQYF
V: TRBV6-5; J: TRBJ2-5; size: NA; D: NA; DNA: TGTGCCAGCAGTTACTTCGGGGGGCAGCAAGAGACCCAGTACTTC; CDR3: CASSYFGGQQETQYF
V: TRBV27; J: TRBJ2-5; size: few; D: TRBD1; DNA: TGTGCCAGCAGGACGACAGGGTTGGAGACCCAGTACTTC; CDR3: CASRTTGLETQYF
V: TRBV5-1; J: TRBJ1-1; size: few; D: NA; DNA: TGCGCCAGCAGCTTCTGGGAGGGGAACACTGAAGCTTTCTTT; CDR3: CASSFWEGNTEAFF
V: TRBV12-3/TRBV12-4; J: TRBJ2-7; size: few; D: NA; DNA: TGTGCCAGCAGTCACGACAGCGAGCAGTACTTC; CDR3: CASSHDSEQYF
V: TRBV3-1; J: TRBJ1-6; size: many; D: TRBD1; DNA: TGTGCCAGCAGCCAAGGACCGGGACAGTATAATTCACCCCTCCACTTT; CDR3: CASSQGPGQYNSPLHF
V: TRBV6-2/TRBV6-3; J: TRBJ1-6; size: NA; D: NA; DNA: TGTGCCAGCAGCCAATACCCGGAGTATAATTCACCCCTCCACTTT; CDR3: CASSQYPEYNSPLHF
V: TRBV7-2; J: TRBJ1-1; size: few; D: NA; DNA: TGTGCCAGCAGCTGGCCTACAGGTCCCTTGGGGGCTTTCTTT; CDR3: CASSWPTGPLGAFF
V: TRBV20-1; J: TRBJ1-1; size: NA; D: NA; DNA: TGCAGTGCTAGTAAAGCGAGGGACACTGAAGCTTTCTTT; CDR3: CSASKARDTEAFF
V: TRBV10-3; J: TRBJ2-7; size: few; D: TRBD1; DNA: TGTGCCATCAGCACAGGGGGCCCCTACGAGCAGTACTTC; CDR3: CAISTGGPYEQYF
V: TRBV20-1; J: TRBJ2-1; size: NA; D: TRBD1; DNA: TGCAGTGCTACAGACAGGGGGAACTACAATGAGCAGTTCTTC; CDR3: CSATDRGNYNEQFF
V: TRBV6-5; J: TRBJ2-5; size: NA; D: TRBD2; DNA: TGTGCCAGCAGTTATCGGGTAGCGGGGGCCCAAGAGACCCAGTACTTC; CDR3: CASSYRVAGAQETQYF
V: TRBV6-1; J: TRBJ2-3; size: many; D: NA; DNA: TGTGCCAGCAGTGAATGGTGGGATAGCACAGATACGCAGTATTTT; CDR3: CASSEWWDSTDTQYF
V: TRBV5-6; J: TRBJ2-5; size: many; D: TRBD2; DNA: TGTGCCAGCAGCCTTAGCGGGCAAGAGACCCAGTACTTC; CDR3: CASSLSGQETQYF
V: TRBV11-2; J: TRBJ1-4; size: few; D: TRBD1; DNA: TGTGCCAGCAGCGCCTCACCGGGACAGGCCATTAATGAAAAACTGTTTTTT; CDR3: CASSASPGQAINEKLFF
V: TRBV5-1; J: TRBJ2-7; size: few; D: TRBD1; DNA: TGCGCCAGCAGCTTGGTGGTGGGACAGACCTACGAGCAGTACTTC; CDR3: CASSLVVGQTYEQYF
V: TRBV12-3/TRBV12-4; J: TRBJ2-3; size: NA; D: NA; DNA: TGTGCCAGCAGTTTTTACGGGGAAACAGATACGCAGTATTTT; CDR3: CASSFYGETDTQYF